Presented here are 31 T cell receptor beta chains from one specimen sequenced in a study of blood T cell repertoires in COVID-19. Measured with immunoSEQ multiplex PCR; TCRdb has only the in-frame clones, and not every one. The sample holds 40,000 to 60,000 clones, roughly two thirds seen once. The specimen sequenced was peripheral blood. These receptors were taken from a woman between 65 and 79 years old with acute or convalescent COVID-19.

The J gene is TRBJ2-7, the V gene TRBV18; 14 nucleotides agree with TRBD2. The germline CDR1 and CDR2 sequences are KGHSH and LQKENI. V was clipped by 3 bases and J by 3 bases; unmatched bases: 1. The CDR3 is 15 residues long. CDR3 sequence reads: CASSPGLAGGYEQYF. CDR3 nucleotides: TGTGCCAGCTCACCTGGACTAGCGGGGGGCTACGAGCAGTACTTC. Based on the CDR3 plus reference TRBV18 and TRBJ2-7, the full variable domain is NAGVMQNPRHLVRRRGQEARLRCSPMKGHSHVYWYRQLPEEGLKFMVYLQKENIIDESGMPKERFSAEFPKEGPSILRIQQVVRGDSAAYFCASSPGLAGGYEQYFGPGTRLTVT.

The chain recombines TRBV7-9 with TRBJ1-2; perhaps TRBD1 as D (5 bases). V lost 5 bases and J 1 base, leaving 14 bases between the germline ends. Germline CDR1 is SEHNR and CDR2 is FQNEAQ (reference sequence). The CDR3 is 15 residues long. The CDR3 DNA sequence: TGTGCCAGCAGCGGGGCAGCAGGGCGTAACTATGGCTACACCTTC. Amino acids: CASSGAAGRNYGYTF.

The chain employs TRBV5-1 and TRBJ1-5; TRBD1 is a possible D gene (5 bases). Trimming shortened V by 3 bases and J by 7 bases, and 11 bases separated the two germline ends. The germline V gene encodes CDR1 SGHRS and CDR2 YFSETQ. The CDR3 has 13 amino acids. The CDR3 loop is CASSWSTGQPQHF. CDR3 coding DNA: TGCGCCAGCAGCTGGTCCACAGGACAGCCCCAGCATTTT.

Ten or more counts support this clone. V usage is TRBV11-2 and J usage is TRBJ2-7; 11 bases map to TRBD2. There are 15 residues in the CDR3. Germline-derived CDR1 and CDR2 are SGHAT and FQNNGV. V lost 1 base and J lost 4; bases outside the gene matches: 3. CDR3: CASSLVAGGQYEQYF. DNA of the CDR3: TGTGCCAGCAGCTTAGTAGCGGGGGGGCAGTACGAGCAGTACTTC.

This clone was detected ten times or more. V usage is TRBV19 and J usage is TRBJ1-1; D remains unclear. The V end was cut by 1 base, the J end by 5 bases, with 11 bases between. CDR1 is LNHDA, CDR2 SQIVND, per germline (reference sequence). This CDR3 region has 14 residues. The CDR3 DNA reads as TGTGCCAGTAGTATAGGATCGGGGAGGACTGAAGCTTTCTTT. This gives the protein CASSIGSGRTEAFF.

V usage is TRBV19 and J usage is TRBJ2-2; 8 bases are a match to TRBD1. The CDR3 loop spans 14 amino acids. V shed 11 bases, J shed 1 base, and the junction held 6 bases outside the gene matches. The germline V gene encodes CDR1 LNHDA and CDR2 SQIVND (reference sequence). Here the CDR3 reads CACDRGGNTGELFF. CDR3 coding DNA: TGTGCCTGCGACAGGGGTGGGAACACCGGGGAGCTGTTTTTT. The variable domain in full, with the rest retrieved from reference TRBV19 and TRBJ2-2, is DGGITQSPKYLFRKEGQNVTLSCEQNLNHDAMYWYRQDPGQGLRLIYYSQIVNDFQKGDIAEGYSVSREKKESFPLTVTSAQKNPTAFYLCACDRGGNTGELFFGEGSRLTVL.

The V call is TRBV11-3, the J call TRBJ2-3; 16 bases are a match to TRBD2. The CDR3 totals 17 residues. V lost 3 bases to trimming and J lost 6 bases; unmatched junction nucleotides: 6. The germline V gene has CDR1 SGHNT and CDR2 YENEEA. DNA for the CDR3: TGTGCCAGCAGCTTCGGGACTAGCGGGGGGGCCGGTGATACGCAGTATTTT. This translates into CASSFGTSGGAGDTQYF. The variable domain in full, completed from reference TRBV11-3 and TRBJ2-3, reads EAGVVQSPRYKIIEKKQPVAFWCNPISGHNTLYWYLQNLGQGPELLIRYENEEAVDDSQLPKDRFSAERLKGVDSTLKIQPAELGDSAVYLCASSFGTSGGAGDTQYFGPGTRLTVL.

In nucleotides, the CDR3 is TGTGCCAGCAGCTTCAACAGGAGACCAGAGACCCAGTACTTC. This encodes CASSFNRRPETQYF. J is TRBJ2-5 and V is TRBV7-2; possibly TRBD1 for D (5 bases). V dropped 3 bases and J dropped 4 bases, with 12 bases sitting between them. Germline V gives CDR1 SGHTA, CDR2 FQGNSA. The CDR3 consists of 14 residues.

This sequence joins TRBV27 and TRBJ1-1; a possible D gene is TRBD1 (6 bases). There are 15 residues in the CDR3. Looked up from germline, CDR1 is MNHEY and CDR2 is SMNVEV (reference sequence). V was trimmed by 6 bases and J by 3 bases, leaving 17 bases between them. CDR3 in DNA: TGTGCCAGCAGGACACAGGGAGTCGAGGACACTGAAGCTTTCTTT. It specifies CASRTQGVEDTEAFF.

This clone was seen more than once but under ten times. This chain links TRBV2 with TRBJ1-6, with TRBD1 matching 7 bases. Trimming cost V 4 bases and J 8 bases; bases outside gene matches: 8. This CDR3 comprises 15 residues. Germline V gene lookup returns CDR1 SNHLY and CDR2 FYNNEI. The CDR3 sequence: CASSGPDRSYSPLHF. The DNA of the CDR3 is TGTGCCAGCAGTGGCCCGGACAGGTCATATTCACCCCTCCACTTT.

This clone has a single count. The chain joins TRBV11-3 to TRBJ2-1, with 9 bases aligning to TRBD2. V shed 3 bases, J shed 7 bases, and the junction held 10 bases outside the gene matches. Germline CDR1 and CDR2: SGHNT and YENEEA. The CDR3 extends over 16 amino acids. The CDR3: CASSFGAGGGINEQFF. CDR3 bases: TGTGCCAGCAGCTTCGGAGCGGGGGGAGGGATAAATGAGCAGTTCTTC. Drawing the rest from reference TRBV11-3 and TRBJ2-1, the complete variable domain is EAGVVQSPRYKIIEKKQPVAFWCNPISGHNTLYWYLQNLGQGPELLIRYENEEAVDDSQLPKDRFSAERLKGVDSTLKIQPAELGDSAVYLCASSFGAGGGINEQFFGPGTRLTVL.

In this sample, this clone turned up once. The V call is TRBV4-3, the J call TRBJ1-2; unclear D gene. The CDR3 has 17 amino acids. Germline CDR1 and CDR2: LGHNA and YSLEER. The germline V and J ends were trimmed by 0 bases and 7 bases, with 21 bases remaining between them. CDR3 protein: CASSQDLLLEGLRGYTF. In DNA form, the CDR3 reads TGCGCCAGCAGCCAAGATCTATTGTTGGAGGGTCTTCGTGGCTACACCTTC.

In this sample, this clone turned up a few times. The chain recombines TRBV4-2 with TRBJ2-7; TRBD1 matches 7 bases. Germline assignment: CDR1 LGHNA and CDR2 YNFKEQ. The V and J ends lost 1 base and 3 bases, in that order; junction bases with no gene match: 6. This CDR3 is 15 amino acids long. CDR3 in DNA: TGTGCCAGCAGCCAAGGAGAAGGGGGCAGCTACGAGCAGTACTTC. This gives the protein CASSQGEGGSYEQYF.

V gene TRBV7-3 combines with J gene TRBJ2-1; possibly TRBD2 for D (6 bases). With 6 bases removed from V and 5 bases from J, the gap between germline ends came to 20 bases. CDR1 is SGHTA, CDR2 FQGTGA, per germline. The CDR3 consists of 16 residues. The CDR3 DNA reads TGTGCCAGCAGTCCAGGAGGGCCAACCTTCAACAATGAGCAGTTCTTC. Protein: CASSPGGPTFNNEQFF.

This chain joins TRBV4-3 and TRBJ2-1; D is unclear. The CDR3 extends over 16 amino acids. CDR1 is LGHNA and CDR2 is YSLEER in the germline V gene. V lost 0 bases and J lost 6, with 15 bases in between. Here the CDR3 DNA reads TGCGCCAGCAGCCAAGAGCCCCGCCCGGTACCCAATGAGCAGTTCTTC. Its protein is CASSQEPRPVPNEQFF.

The V and J genes are TRBV19 and TRBJ2-7; 9 nucleotides match TRBD2. CDR3 length: 17 amino acids. J lost 0 bases, V lost 3 bases, and 9 bases had no gene match. Germline V lookup: CDR1 LNHDA, CDR2 SQIVND (reference sequence). The CDR3 DNA reads as TGTGCCAGTAGTATTGAAGTGACTAGCGGTATCTCCTACGAGCAGTACTTC. Amino acids: CASSIEVTSGISYEQYF.

The V and J genes are TRBV9 and TRBJ2-3; 10 bases are a match to TRBD2. The length of the CDR3 is 15 residues. J was trimmed by 1 base and V by 4 bases; bases with no gene match: 3. The germline V gene has CDR1 SGDLS and CDR2 YYNGEE. CDR3 nucleotides: TGTGCCAGCAGCTTGAGCGGGAGGGGCACAGATACGCAGTATTTT. It translates to CASSLSGRGTDTQYF.

The rearrangement uses TRBV4-1 and TRBJ2-3, with D maybe TRBD2 (5 bases). V was shortened by 3 bases and J by 9 bases, with 16 bases between the two germline ends. This CDR3 contains 14 residues. Germline V gives CDR1 MGHRA, CDR2 YSYEKL. The CDR3 coding sequence is TGCGCCAGCAGCCACCCCATGGGCAGGAGGACGCAGTATTTT. It is translated as CASSHPMGRRTQYF.

The V gene is TRBV9, the J gene TRBJ1-2, with D possibly TRBD1 on 5 matching bases. V was cut by 1 base and J by 3 bases, with 13 bases left in between. This CDR3 contains 15 residues. Germline V gene data show CDR1 as SGDLS and CDR2 as YYNGEE. The CDR3 DNA sequence: TGTGCCAGCAGCGTATCAGGCAGGGCAGACTATGGCTACACCTTC. This sequence encodes CASSVSGRADYGYTF. Full variable domain (outside the CDR3, taken from reference TRBV9 and TRBJ1-2): DSGVTQTPKHLITATGQRVTLRCSPRSGDLSVYWYQQSLDQGLQFLIQYYNGEERAKGNILERFSAQQFPDLHSELNLSSLELGDSALYFCASSVSGRADYGYTFGSGTRLTVV.

The chain couples TRBV10-3 to TRBJ1-1, with D possibly TRBD1 on 5 matching bases. Per germline, CDR1 ENHRY and CDR2 SYGVKD. This CDR3 has 15 amino acids. V was shortened by 5 bases and J by 1 base, with 14 bases between the two germline ends. Here the CDR3 DNA reads TGTGCCATCAGTAGCAACAGGAAACCGAACACTGAAGCTTTCTTT. Translated: CAISSNRKPNTEAFF.

V usage is TRBV6-5 and J usage is TRBJ2-7; TRBD2 agrees at 7 bases. Germline-derived CDR1 and CDR2 are MNHEY and SVGAGI. The CDR3 is 16 amino acids. Germline trimming cut 2 bases from V and 2 bases from J; bases unmatched to any gene: 9. The CDR3 here is CASSYPGLDGPYEQYF. Here the CDR3 DNA reads TGTGCCAGCAGTTACCCAGGACTAGACGGACCCTACGAGCAGTACTTC.

The CDR3 DNA reads TGTGCCAGTAGTTTCCCGGGCGCAGGGTTGACAGATACGCAGTATTTT. Amino acid sequence: CASSFPGAGLTDTQYF. The rearrangement links TRBV19 to TRBJ2-3; a weak D match, TRBD1 (5 bases). The ends were cut back, 5 bases at V and 3 bases at J, with 18 bases in the middle. The CDR3 is made up of 16 amino acids. Looked up from germline, CDR1 is LNHDA and CDR2 is SQIVND (reference sequence).

This chain joins TRBV6-5 and TRBJ2-1; D remains unclear. CDR1 MNHEY and CDR2 SVGAGI come from the germline V gene. V was cut by 0 bases and J by 2 bases, with 8 bases left in between. This CDR3 is 15 amino acids long. DNA of the CDR3: TGTGCCAGCAGTTACTCGGGCAGTACCTACAATGAGCAGTTCTTC. The encoded protein is CASSYSGSTYNEQFF.

This chain joins TRBV3-1 (or the pseudogene TRBV3-2) and TRBJ2-1; 9 nucleotides align to TRBD1. V lost 1 base and J lost 6; bases outside the gene matches: 10. The CDR3 totals 17 residues. Germline V gene lookup returns CDR1 LGHDT and CDR2 YNNKEL (reference sequence). The CDR3 DNA sequence: TGTGCCAGCAGCCAAGGGGCCGGGACAGGGTCCCCCAATGAGCAGTTCTTC. Amino acids: CASSQGAGTGSPNEQFF.

V is TRBV21-1 and J is TRBJ1-2; the DNA was not used to check the table's D call, TRBD1. TRBV21-1 represents a pseudogene. The CDR3 is 17 amino acids. The CDR3 DNA follows: TGTGCCAGCAGCCAGCCGACAGGACGGAAACGGAACTATGGCTACACCTTC. As protein: CASSQPTGRKRNYGYTF.

This clone was recorded a few times. The rearrangement uses TRBV7-6 and TRBJ2-1; no clear D gene. Germline loops: CDR1 SGHVS, CDR2 FNYEAQ. V was clipped by 2 bases and J by 0 bases, with 14 bases between them. The CDR3 contains 17 residues. This chain's CDR3 is CASSLRPPGGSYNEQFF. As DNA, the CDR3 is TGTGCCAGCAGCTTACGACCCCCCGGCGGCTCCTACAATGAGCAGTTCTTC. The full variable domain, completed using reference TRBV7-6 and TRBJ2-1, is GAGVSQSPRYKVTKRGQDVALRCDPISGHVSLYWYRQALGQGPEFLTYFNYEAQQDKSGLPNDRFSAERPEGSISTLTIQRTEQRDSAMYRCASSLRPPGGSYNEQFFGPGTRLTVL.

In its sample, this clone was seen once. The chain has TRBV28 and TRBJ2-7, with D possibly TRBD2 on 6 matching bases. Germline V gene lookup returns CDR1 MDHEN and CDR2 SYDVKM. V was pared by 6 bases and J by 3 bases, with 9 bases between. The CDR3 spans 12 residues. The CDR3 reads CASSGGLYEQYF. CDR3 DNA sequence: TGTGCCAGCAGCGGGGGACTCTACGAGCAGTACTTC.

The sample holds a few counts of this clone. The chain couples TRBV12-3 or TRBV12-4 to TRBJ2-2; D uncertain. V lost 3 bases and J 6 bases, leaving 2 bases between the germline ends. The CDR3 length is 11 residues. DNA for the CDR3: TGTGCCAGCAGTTTCTCCGGGGAGCTGTTTTTT. Protein product: CASSFSGELFF.

This chain links TRBV2 with TRBJ1-5; 7 bases are shared with TRBD1. The germline gives CDR1 SNHLY, CDR2 FYNNEI. The CDR3 has 14 residues. Unmatched junction bases numbered 10, after V lost 4 bases and J lost 10 bases. CDR3 in DNA: TGTGCCAGCAGTGTCGGGGACAGAAGTGGTCCCCAGCATTTT. Amino acids: CASSVGDRSGPQHF.

As regards this clone: Compared with germline, one end of the junction differs, possibly owing to a read error. The genes are TRBV7-3 and TRBJ2-4, with 8 nucleotides matching TRBD1. The CDR3 runs 13 residues. CDR1 and CDR2 from the germline V gene are SGHTA and FQGTGA. DNA for the CDR3: TGTGCCAGCAGCCTGACCCCCAGGGGGCCGTGGGACTTC. Translation: CASSLTPRGPWDF. Filled out from reference TRBV7-3 and TRBJ2-4, the complete variable domain reads GAGVSQTPSNKVTEKGKYVELRCDPISGHTALYWYRQSLGQGPEFLIYFQGTGAADDSGLPNDRFFAVRPEGSVSTLKIQRTERGDSAVYLCASSLTPRGPWDFGAGTRLSVL.

CDR3 DNA sequence: TGTGCCAGCAGCAGCCGAGTAGGGACAGGGTTCACAGATACGCAGTATTTT. Its translation is CASSSRVGTGFTDTQYF. The chain has TRBV7-9 and TRBJ2-3, with 9 bases that match TRBD1. Germline V gene lookup returns CDR1 SEHNR and CDR2 FQNEAQ (reference sequence). V lost 5 bases, J lost 2 bases, and 11 bases stayed unmatched. This CDR3 region has 17 residues.